This TCR beta chain is drawn from a study of blood T cell repertoires in COVID-19. Across the whole study: Cohort 3 recovery required two negative PCRs, clearance, or symptom resolution. Nucleic acid was either cDNA or gDNA, and it came from T cells, B-cell-depleted T cells, or PBMCs.

The table came from immunoSEQ multiplex PCR; TCRdb's copy has only in-frame clones and leaves some out. Here the sample spans about 170,000 clones, 70% to 80% being singletons. The participants were between about 18 and 90 years old and came from some 25 US areas. Participant reports of clinical history set cohort assignment. This TCR was recovered from a woman in her sixties or seventies in a cohort exposed to, infected with or recovered from COVID-19 (not recorded which). Material: PBMCs or T cells enriched from blood (not recorded which).

CDR3 in DNA: TGTGCCACCAGCAGCGGGACAGCTGGTAATGAAAAACTGTTTTTT. It translates to CATSSGTAGNEKLFF. The chain is built from TRBV15 and TRBJ1-4; 7 bases map to TRBD1. The CDR3 spans 15 residues. Germline assignment: CDR1 LNHNV and CDR2 YYDKDF (reference sequence). V gave up 3 bases and J gave up 4 bases; unmatched junction bases: 5.